This T cell receptor (beta chain) was identified in a study of T-cell reconstitution after alpha-beta-depleted transplantation in children. Researchers prepared the TCRbeta library using unique molecular identifiers, the study reports. TCRdb reprocessed the PCR reads via MiXCR and lists one record per CDR3 protein. There are hundreds of thousands of distinct CDR3 sequences in the sample; 16% occur only once, and over 0.95% lies in the top ten. This clonotype was picked up a small number of times. The sample here was PBMCs from the stem cell graft donor, taken from the stem cell graft. The sequence was collected from a human donor who donated a stem cell graft to a child with acute myeloid leukemia.

CDR3 sequence reads: CSARVEKAEAFF. CDR3 DNA: TGCAGTGCTAGGGTCGAGAAGGCTGAAGCTTTCTTT. The chain links TRBV20-1 to TRBJ1-1; unclear D gene. V lost 3 bases and J 6 bases, leaving 11 bases between the germline ends. The CDR3 spans 12 residues. The V gene's germline CDR1 is DFQATT and CDR2 SNEGSKA (reference sequence).